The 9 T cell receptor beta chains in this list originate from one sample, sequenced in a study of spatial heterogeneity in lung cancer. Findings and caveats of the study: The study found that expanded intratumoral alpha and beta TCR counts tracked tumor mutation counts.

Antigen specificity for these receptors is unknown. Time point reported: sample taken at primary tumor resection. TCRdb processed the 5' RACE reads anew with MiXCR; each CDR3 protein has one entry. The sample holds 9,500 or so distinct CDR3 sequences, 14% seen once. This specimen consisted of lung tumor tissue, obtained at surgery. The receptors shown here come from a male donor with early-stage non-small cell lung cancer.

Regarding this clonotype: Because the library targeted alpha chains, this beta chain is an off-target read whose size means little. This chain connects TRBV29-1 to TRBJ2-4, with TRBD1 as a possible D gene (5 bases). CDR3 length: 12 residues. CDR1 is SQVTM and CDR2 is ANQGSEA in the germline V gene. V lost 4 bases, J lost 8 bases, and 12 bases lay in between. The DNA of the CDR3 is TGCAGCGTTGGGACAAGCTGGGACATTCAGTACTTC. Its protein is CSVGTSWDIQYF. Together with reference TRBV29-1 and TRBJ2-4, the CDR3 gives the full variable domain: SAVISQKPSRDICQRGTSLTIQCQVDSQVTMMFWYRQQPGQSLTLIATANQGSEATYESGFVIDKFPISRPNLTFSTLTVSNMSPEDSSIYLCSVGTSWDIQYFGAGTRLSVL.

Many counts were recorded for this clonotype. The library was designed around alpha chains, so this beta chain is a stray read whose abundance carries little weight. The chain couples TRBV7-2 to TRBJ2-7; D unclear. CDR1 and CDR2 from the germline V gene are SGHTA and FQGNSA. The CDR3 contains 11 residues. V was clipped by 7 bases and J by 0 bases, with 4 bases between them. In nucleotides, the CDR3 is TGTGCCAGCACCTTCTCCTACGAGCAGTACTTC. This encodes CASTFSYEQYF.

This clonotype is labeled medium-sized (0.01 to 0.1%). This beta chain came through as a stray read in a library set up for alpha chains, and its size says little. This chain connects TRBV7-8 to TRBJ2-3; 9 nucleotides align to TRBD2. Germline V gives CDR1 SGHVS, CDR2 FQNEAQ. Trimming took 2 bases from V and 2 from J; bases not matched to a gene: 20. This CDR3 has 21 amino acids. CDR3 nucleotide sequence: TGTGCCAGCAGCTTAATCGTTCCAATAGAGTCTAGCGGGGACTACACAGATACGCAGTATTTT. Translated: CASSLIVPIESSGDYTDTQYF.

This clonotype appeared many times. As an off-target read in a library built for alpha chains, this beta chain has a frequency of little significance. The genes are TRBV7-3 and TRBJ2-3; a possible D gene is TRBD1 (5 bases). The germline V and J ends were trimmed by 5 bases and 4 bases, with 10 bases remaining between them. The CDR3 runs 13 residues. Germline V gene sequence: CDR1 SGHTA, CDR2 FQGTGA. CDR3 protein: CASSGRGPDTQYF. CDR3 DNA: TGTGCCAGCAGCGGTAGGGGCCCAGATACGCAGTATTTT. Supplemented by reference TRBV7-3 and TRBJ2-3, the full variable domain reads GAGVSQTPSNKVTEKGKYVELRCDPISGHTALYWYRQSLGQGPEFLIYFQGTGAADDSGLPNDRFFAVRPEGSVSTLKIQRTERGDSAVYLCASSGRGPDTQYFGPGTRLTVL.

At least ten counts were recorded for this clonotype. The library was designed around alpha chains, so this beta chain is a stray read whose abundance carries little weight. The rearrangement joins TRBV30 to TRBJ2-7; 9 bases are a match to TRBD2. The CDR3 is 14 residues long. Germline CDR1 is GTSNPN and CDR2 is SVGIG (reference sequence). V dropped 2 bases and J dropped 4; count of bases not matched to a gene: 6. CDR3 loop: CAWSRASGRYEQYF. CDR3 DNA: TGTGCCTGGAGTAGAGCCAGCGGGAGGTACGAGCAGTACTTC.

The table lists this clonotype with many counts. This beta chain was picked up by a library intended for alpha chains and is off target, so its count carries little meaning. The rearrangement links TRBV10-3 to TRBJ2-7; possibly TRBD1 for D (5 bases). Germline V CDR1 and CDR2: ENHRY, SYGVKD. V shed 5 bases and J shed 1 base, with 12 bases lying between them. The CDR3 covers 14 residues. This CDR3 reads CAISLGRESYEQYF. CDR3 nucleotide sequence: TGTGCCATCAGTCTGGGCAGGGAATCCTACGAGCAGTACTTC.

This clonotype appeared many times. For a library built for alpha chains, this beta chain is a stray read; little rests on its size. The CDR3 DNA reads as TGTGCCATCAGTGACTATATTAACTATGGCTACACCTTC. Translating gives CAISDYINYGYTF. The gene calls are TRBV10-3 and TRBJ1-2; D unclear. The CDR3 loop spans 13 amino acids. The germline V gene encodes CDR1 ENHRY and CDR2 SYGVKD. V lost 3 bases and J 1 base, leaving 6 bases between the germline ends.

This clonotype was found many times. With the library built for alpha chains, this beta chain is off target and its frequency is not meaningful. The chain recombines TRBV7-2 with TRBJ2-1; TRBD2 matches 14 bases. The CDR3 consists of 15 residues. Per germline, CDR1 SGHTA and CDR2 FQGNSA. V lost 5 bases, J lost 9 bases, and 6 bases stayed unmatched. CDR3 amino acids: CASSKTSGRASEQFF. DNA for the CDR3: TGTGCCAGCAGCAAGACTAGCGGGAGGGCCTCTGAGCAGTTCTTC.

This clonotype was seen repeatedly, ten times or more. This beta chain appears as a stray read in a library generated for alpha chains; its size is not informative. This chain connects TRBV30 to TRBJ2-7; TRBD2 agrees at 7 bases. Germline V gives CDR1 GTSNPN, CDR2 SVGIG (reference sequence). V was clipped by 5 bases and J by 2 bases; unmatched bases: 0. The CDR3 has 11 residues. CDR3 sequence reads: CAWGLAYEQYF. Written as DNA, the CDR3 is TGTGCCTGGGGACTAGCCTACGAGCAGTACTTC.